This TCR beta chain was retrieved from a study of blood T cell repertoires in COVID-19. The overall study: Italy, Spain and the United States were the sources of the convalescent and acute COVID-19 samples. Sources were T cells, B-cell-depleted T cells, or PBMCs; the material itself was cDNA or gDNA.

In the authors' methods: The assay estimated nucleated cells by amplifying reference gene primers. Method: immunoSEQ multiplex PCR; TCRdb's copy keeps in-frame clones and lacks some. D and trimming were read from the DNA, whereas the V and J calls and clone size are those reported in that table. The sample records 200,000 to 250,000 clones, about four fifths being singletons. This CDR3 is 18 amino acids long. Germline CDR1 and CDR2: MNHEY and SVGEGT. V lost 0 bases and J lost 5; bases outside the gene matches: 14. The sequencing input was peripheral blood. This chain uses TRBV6-2 or TRBV6-3 with TRBJ2-5; 8 bases align to TRBD2. This sequence was found in a woman aged 40 to 49 with acute or convalescent COVID-19. The CDR3 coding sequence is TGTGCCAGCAGTTACTCCCCCTGGGCTAGCGGGCCCAGGGAGACCCAGTACTTC. It codes for CASSYSPWASGPRETQYF.